This T cell receptor (beta chain) was recovered during a study of human T cells and chemical hapten exposure. Time point reported: patch test 1, 2 weeks after DPC sensitization. Treatment specified: therapeutic diphenylcyclopropenone sensitization with weekly scalp DPC. The V end was cut by 6 bases, the J end by 1 base, with 13 bases between. The CDR3 totals 15 residues. Germline lookup yields CDR1 SNHLY and CDR2 FYNNEI. TCRdb independently ran MiXCR on the RACE reads; one entry per CDR3 protein. Of around 76,000 distinct CDR3 sequences in the sample, 12% were seen once. This TCR was recovered from a woman in her sixties with alopecia areata. Some clones in this sample may be carry-over from other donors' samples. Sequencing was performed on whole blood, taken in connection with sensitization to the hapten diphenylcyclopropenone (DPC). The rearrangement joins TRBV2 to TRBJ1-5; D might be TRBD1 (5 bases). Written as DNA, the CDR3 is TGTGCCAGCAGGGGGGGACGGATAAGCAATCAGCCCCAGCATTTT. Protein sequence: CASRGGRISNQPQHF. Using reference TRBV2 and TRBJ1-5 for the parts outside the CDR3, the full variable domain is EPEVTQTPSHQVTQMGQEVILRCVPISNHLYFYWYRQILGQKVEFLVSFYNNEISEKSEIFDDQFSVERPDGSNFTLKIRSTKLEDSAMYFCASRGGRISNQPQHFGDGTRLSIL.